This record concerns one T cell receptor beta chain sequence. Antigen: not known. The source of the sample is a study of cytomegalovirus exposure and HLA in healthy donors. The PCR contained 60 Vbeta and 13 Jbeta primers. Assay: immunoSEQ multiplex PCR; the TCRdb copy retains only in-frame clones and omits some. This table has about 150,000 clones, 66% appearing once. CDR3 length: 15 residues. V was cut by 5 bases and J by 0 bases, with 8 bases left in between. Germline values: CDR1 SEHNR, CDR2 FQNEAQ (reference sequence). Study-wide findings and caveats: Indistinguishability led to the exclusion of some V segments, TRBV6-2 and TRBV6-3 included. Productive status was seen about 87% or about 30% of the time for most TCR beta V segments in an earlier analysis. A list of 164 TCR beta chains associated with cytomegalovirus was given.

This chain links TRBV7-9 with TRBJ2-6, with a tentative D call TRBD1 (6 bases). This TCR was recovered from a woman aged 60-70 years in good health and CMV-seronegative. The sequenced sample was PBMCs. The CDR3 bases are TGTGCCAGCAGCCAGGACAGCTCTGGGGCCAACGTCCTGACTTTC. Its translation is CASSQDSSGANVLTF. Looking up the rest from reference TRBV7-9 and TRBJ2-6 gives the full variable domain: DTGVSQNPRHKITKRGQNVTFRCDPISEHNRLYWYRQTLGQGPEFLTYFQNEAQLEKSRLLSDRFSAERPKGSFSTLEIQRTEQGDSAMYLCASSQDSSGANVLTFGAGSRLTVL.